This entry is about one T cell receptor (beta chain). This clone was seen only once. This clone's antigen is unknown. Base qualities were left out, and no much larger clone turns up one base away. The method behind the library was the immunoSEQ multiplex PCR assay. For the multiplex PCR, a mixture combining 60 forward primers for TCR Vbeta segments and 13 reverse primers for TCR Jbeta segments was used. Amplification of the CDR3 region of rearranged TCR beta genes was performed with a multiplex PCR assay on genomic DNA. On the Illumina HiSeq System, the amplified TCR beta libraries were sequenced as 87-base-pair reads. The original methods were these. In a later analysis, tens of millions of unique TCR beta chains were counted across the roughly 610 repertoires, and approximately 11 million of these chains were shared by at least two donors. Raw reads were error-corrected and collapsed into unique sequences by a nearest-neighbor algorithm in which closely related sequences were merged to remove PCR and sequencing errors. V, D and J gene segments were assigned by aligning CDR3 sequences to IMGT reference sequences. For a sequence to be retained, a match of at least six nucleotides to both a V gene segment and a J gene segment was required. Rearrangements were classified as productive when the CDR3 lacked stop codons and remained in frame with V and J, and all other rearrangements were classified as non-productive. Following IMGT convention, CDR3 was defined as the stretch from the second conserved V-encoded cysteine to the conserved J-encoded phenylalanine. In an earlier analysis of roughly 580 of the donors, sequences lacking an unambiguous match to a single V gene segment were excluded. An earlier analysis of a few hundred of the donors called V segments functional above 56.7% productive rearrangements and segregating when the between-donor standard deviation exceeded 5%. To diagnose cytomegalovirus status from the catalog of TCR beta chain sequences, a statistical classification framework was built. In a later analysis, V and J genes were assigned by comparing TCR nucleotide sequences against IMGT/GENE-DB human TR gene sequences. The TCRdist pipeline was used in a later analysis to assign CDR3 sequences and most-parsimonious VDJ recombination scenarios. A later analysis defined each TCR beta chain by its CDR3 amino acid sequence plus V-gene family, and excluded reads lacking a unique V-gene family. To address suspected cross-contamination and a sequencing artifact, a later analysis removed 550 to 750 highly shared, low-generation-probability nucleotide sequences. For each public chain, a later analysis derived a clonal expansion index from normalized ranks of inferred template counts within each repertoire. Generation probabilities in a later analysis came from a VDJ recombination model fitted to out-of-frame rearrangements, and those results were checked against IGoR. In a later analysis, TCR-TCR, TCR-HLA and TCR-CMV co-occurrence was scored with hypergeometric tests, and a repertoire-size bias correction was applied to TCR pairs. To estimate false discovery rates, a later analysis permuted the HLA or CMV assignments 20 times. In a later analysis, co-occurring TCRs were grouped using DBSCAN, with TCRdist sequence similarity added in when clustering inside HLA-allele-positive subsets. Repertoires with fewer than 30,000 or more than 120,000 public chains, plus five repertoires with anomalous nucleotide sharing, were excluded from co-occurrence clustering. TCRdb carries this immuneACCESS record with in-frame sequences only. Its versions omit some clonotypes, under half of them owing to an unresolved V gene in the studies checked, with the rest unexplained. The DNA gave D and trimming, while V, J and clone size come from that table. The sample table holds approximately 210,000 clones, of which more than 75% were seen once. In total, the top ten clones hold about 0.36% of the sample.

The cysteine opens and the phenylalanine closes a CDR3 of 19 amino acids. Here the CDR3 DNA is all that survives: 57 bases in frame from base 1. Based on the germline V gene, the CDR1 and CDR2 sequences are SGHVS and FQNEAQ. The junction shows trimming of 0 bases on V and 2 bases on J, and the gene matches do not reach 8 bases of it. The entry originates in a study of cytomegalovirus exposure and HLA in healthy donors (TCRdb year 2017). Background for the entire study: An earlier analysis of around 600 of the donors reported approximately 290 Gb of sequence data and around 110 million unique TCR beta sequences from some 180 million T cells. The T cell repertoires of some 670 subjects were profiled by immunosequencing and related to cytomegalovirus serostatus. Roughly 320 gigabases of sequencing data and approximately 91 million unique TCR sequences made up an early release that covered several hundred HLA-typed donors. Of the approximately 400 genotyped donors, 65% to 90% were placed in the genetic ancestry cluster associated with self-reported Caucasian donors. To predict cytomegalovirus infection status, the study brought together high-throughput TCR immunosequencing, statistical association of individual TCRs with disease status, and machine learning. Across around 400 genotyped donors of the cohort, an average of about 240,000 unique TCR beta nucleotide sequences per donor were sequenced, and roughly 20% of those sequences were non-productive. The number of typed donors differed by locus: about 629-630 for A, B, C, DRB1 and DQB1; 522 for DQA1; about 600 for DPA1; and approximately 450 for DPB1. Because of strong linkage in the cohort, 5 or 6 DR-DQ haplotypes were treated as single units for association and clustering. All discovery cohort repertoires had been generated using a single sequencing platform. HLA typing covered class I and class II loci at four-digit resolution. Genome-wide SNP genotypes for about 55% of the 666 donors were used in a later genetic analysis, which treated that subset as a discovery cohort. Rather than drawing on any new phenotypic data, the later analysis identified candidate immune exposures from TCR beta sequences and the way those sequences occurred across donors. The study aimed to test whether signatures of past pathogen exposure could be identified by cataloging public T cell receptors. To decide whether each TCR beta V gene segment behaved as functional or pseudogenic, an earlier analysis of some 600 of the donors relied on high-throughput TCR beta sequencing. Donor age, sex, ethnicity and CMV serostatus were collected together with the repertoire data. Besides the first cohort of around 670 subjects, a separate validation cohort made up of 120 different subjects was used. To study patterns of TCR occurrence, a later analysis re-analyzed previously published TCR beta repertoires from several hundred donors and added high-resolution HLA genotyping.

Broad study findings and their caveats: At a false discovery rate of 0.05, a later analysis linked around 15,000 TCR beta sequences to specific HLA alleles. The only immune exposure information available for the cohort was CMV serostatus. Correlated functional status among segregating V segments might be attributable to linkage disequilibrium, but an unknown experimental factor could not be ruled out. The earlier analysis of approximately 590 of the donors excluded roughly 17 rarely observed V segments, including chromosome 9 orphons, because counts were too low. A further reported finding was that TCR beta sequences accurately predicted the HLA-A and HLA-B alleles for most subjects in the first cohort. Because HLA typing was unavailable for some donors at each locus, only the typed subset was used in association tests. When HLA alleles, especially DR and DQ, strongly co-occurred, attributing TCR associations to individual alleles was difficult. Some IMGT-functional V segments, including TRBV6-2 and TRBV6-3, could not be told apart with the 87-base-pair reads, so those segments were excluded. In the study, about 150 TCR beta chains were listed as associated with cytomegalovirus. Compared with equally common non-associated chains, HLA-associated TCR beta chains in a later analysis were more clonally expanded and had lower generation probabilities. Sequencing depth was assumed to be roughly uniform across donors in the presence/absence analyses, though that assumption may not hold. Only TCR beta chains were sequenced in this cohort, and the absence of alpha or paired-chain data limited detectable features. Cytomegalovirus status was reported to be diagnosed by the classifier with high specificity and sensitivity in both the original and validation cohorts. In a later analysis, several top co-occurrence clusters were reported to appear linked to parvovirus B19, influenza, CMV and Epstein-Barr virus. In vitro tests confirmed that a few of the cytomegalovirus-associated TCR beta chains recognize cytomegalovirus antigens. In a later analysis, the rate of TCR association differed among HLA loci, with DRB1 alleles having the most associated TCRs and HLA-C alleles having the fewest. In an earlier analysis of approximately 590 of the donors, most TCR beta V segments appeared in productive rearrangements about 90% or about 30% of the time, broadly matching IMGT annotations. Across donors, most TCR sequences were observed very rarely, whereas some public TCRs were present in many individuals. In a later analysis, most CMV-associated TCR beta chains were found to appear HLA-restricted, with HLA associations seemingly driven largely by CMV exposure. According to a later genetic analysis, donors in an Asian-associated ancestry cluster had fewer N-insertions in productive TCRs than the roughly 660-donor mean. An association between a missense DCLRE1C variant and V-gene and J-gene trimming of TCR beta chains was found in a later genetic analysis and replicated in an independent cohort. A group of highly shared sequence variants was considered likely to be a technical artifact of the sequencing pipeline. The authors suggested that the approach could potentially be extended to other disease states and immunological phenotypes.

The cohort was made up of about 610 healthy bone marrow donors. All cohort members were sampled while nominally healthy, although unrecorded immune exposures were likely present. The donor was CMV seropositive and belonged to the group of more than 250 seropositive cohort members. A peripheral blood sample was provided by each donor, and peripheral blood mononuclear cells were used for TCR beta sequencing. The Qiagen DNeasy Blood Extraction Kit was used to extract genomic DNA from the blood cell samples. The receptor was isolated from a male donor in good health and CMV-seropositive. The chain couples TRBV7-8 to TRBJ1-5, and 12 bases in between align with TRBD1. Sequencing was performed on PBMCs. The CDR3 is CASSLAGDRGRTGNQPQHF. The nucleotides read TGTGCCAGCAGCTTAGCTGGGGACAGGGGGCGGACCGGCAATCAGCCCCAGCATTTT.